A selection of T cell receptor beta chains follows, all from one sample in a study of blood T cell repertoires in COVID-19. Assay used: immunoSEQ multiplex PCR; TCRdb lists only in-frame clones, some missing. This sample has roughly 74,000 clones, with around four fifths found just once. The sample was peripheral blood. The receptors originated from a man between 70 and 80 years old with acute or convalescent COVID-19. The CDR3 runs from the conserved cysteine through the conserved F or W. The D gene is left open where the match is weak. Clone size, where shown, is once, few, many, or a class for clones that have expanded.

-	-	TRBV19	TRBJ2-5	CASNGFSGETQYF	TGTGCCAGTAACGGGTTTAGTGGAGAGACCCAGTACTTC
TRBD1	-	TRBV5-1	TRBJ2-7	CASSPTGTGGSYEQYF	TGCGCCAGCAGCCCTACCGGGACAGGGGGCTCCTACGAGCAGTACTTC
TRBD2	-	TRBV10-2	TRBJ2-7	CASSVLLGLAGYEQYF	TGCGCCAGCAGTGTCCTTCTGGGACTAGCGGGCTACGAGCAGTACTTC
-	-	TRBV5-1	TRBJ1-1	CASSFTGYTEAFF	TGCGCCAGCAGCTTTACAGGTTACACTGAAGCTTTCTTT
-	-	TRBV5-1	TRBJ2-3	CASRSIAVTDTQYF	TGCGCCAGCAGATCAATAGCGGTAACAGATACGCAGTATTTT
-	-	TRBV2	TRBJ2-2	CASSETRAGELFF	TGTGCCAGCAGTGAAACCCGCGCCGGGGAGCTGTTTTTT
TRBD2	-	TRBV6-5	TRBJ2-1	CASSYRGTSSYNEQFF	TGTGCCAGCAGTTACCGGGGGACTAGCTCTTACAATGAGCAGTTCTTC
TRBD1	-	TRBV19	TRBJ1-5	CASTPSGTVNQPQHF	TGTGCCAGTACCCCCTCCGGGACAGTTAATCAGCCCCAGCATTTT
-	few	TRBV7-2	TRBJ2-2	CASTQRAANTGELFF	TGTGCCAGCACTCAGAGGGCAGCGAACACCGGGGAGCTGTTTTTT
TRBD2	-	TRBV5-4	TRBJ2-1	CASSKLAGGRNEQFF	TGTGCCAGCAGCAAACTAGCGGGAGGGCGGAATGAGCAGTTCTTC
-	-	TRBV5-1	TRBJ2-1	CASTYTGASNEQFF	TGCGCCAGCACCTACACGGGTGCTTCCAATGAGCAGTTCTTC
TRBD1	-	TRBV9	TRBJ2-1	CASSVFTGDEQFF	TGTGCCAGCAGTGTATTCACAGGGGATGAGCAGTTCTTC